Listed here are 2 T cell receptor beta chains from one sample, sequenced in a study of T-cell memory formation after mild COVID-19. TCRdb ran MiXCR on the 5' RACE reads and lists one entry per CDR3 protein. The sample contains over 55,000 distinct CDR3 sequences, over 7.5% of which appear only once. The sequencing sample was made of PBMCs or a T cell subset sorted from them (not recorded which). Receptor source: a man younger than 35 who had mild COVID-19 (a few samples of this study predate the infection). Cell type and time point are not known.

This chain links TRBV6-1 with TRBJ2-7; 7 nucleotides match TRBD1. CDR3 length: 15 amino acids. Germline lookup yields CDR1 MNHNS and CDR2 SASEGT. V gave up 3 bases and J gave up 0 bases; unmatched junction bases: 5. CDR3 nucleotide sequence: TGTGCCAGCAGTGAGGGCCAGGGGGACTCCTACGAGCAGTACTTC. It yields the protein CASSEGQGDSYEQYF.

The chain has TRBV2 and TRBJ2-1, with 7 nucleotides matching TRBD2. The V segment lost 4 bases and the J segment 5 bases; nucleotides outside the gene matches: 2. The CDR3 covers 13 residues. Germline assignment: CDR1 SNHLY and CDR2 FYNNEI. CDR3 bases: TGTGCCAGCAGTGTGGGGGGGAACAATGAGCAGTTCTTC. The encoded protein is CASSVGGNNEQFF.